The entry below describes one TCR beta chain. Its antigen is unknown. Once cultured for approximately eleven days, the cells underwent separation to obtain CD4+ T cells. Vaccinees lacked prior SARS-CoV-2 infection and tested negative for nucleocapsid antibodies. Measured with immunoSEQ multiplex PCR; TCRdb has only the in-frame clones, and not every one. This sample has tens of thousands of clones; roughly 75% occur once, and the top ten carry approximately 9.9%. Trimming removed 2 bases from V and 0 bases from J, with 3 bases in between. Germline lookup yields CDR1 SEHNR and CDR2 FQNEAQ (reference sequence). This CDR3 is 13 amino acids long. The sample is drawn from a study of vaccination effects on CD4 cells after COVID-19. The wider study: Peptides at around 9.9 ug/ml and IL-2 at roughly 9.3 IU/ml were added to two million PBMC per well. Study conclusions and caveats: Researchers reported few convalescent patients and no early post-infection timepoints in the study. Late after vaccination, infection- and vaccine-induced clones showed marked clonal contraction.

The sample consisted of CD4+ T cells from PBMCs cultured without peptide, taken before COVID-19 vaccination. The rearrangement joins TRBV7-9 to TRBJ2-3; no reliable D call. The clonotype comes from a human donor who received a COVID-19 vaccine. Here the CDR3 reads CASSLMSTDTQYF. For the CDR3, the DNA is TGTGCCAGCAGCTTAATGAGCACAGATACGCAGTATTTT. The complete variable domain, with remaining parts taken from reference TRBV7-9 and TRBJ2-3, reads DTGVSQNPRHKITKRGQNVTFRCDPISEHNRLYWYRQTLGQGPEFLTYFQNEAQLEKSRLLSDRFSAERPKGSFSTLEIQRTEQGDSAMYLCASSLMSTDTQYFGPGTRLTVL.